This TCR beta chain was identified during a study of OX40 agonist ivuxolimab in advanced cancers. This table comes from immunoSEQ multiplex PCR, and its TCRdb copy is limited to in-frame clones, with some not included. Of roughly 60,000 clones listed, 84% are singletons. V lost 6 bases and J 3 bases, leaving 10 bases between the germline ends. Germline values: CDR1 SGHRS, CDR2 YFSETQ. This CDR3 has 12 amino acids. This clone has just a few counts. This specimen was CD4+ or CD8+ T cells sorted from blood, taken in a trial of the OX40 agonist ivuxolimab. The receptor comes from an adult with an advanced solid tumor such as melanoma, head and neck, liver or kidney cancer. This chain connects TRBV5-1 to TRBJ2-7; D is undetermined. CDR3 region: CASNLDDYEQYF. The CDR3 region has the DNA TGCGCCAGCAACCTCGACGACTACGAGCAGTACTTC.